These 21 T cell receptor beta chains came from one sample sequenced in a study of regulatory T cells in long-lasting Graves disease. Arm-PCR of CDR3 regions with iRepertoire HTBI primers generated TCR beta libraries. From the multiplex PCR reads, TCRdb called clonotypes with MiXCR, one entry per CDR3 protein. The table lists 560,000 or so distinct CDR3 sequences, roughly 16% of them singletons, with more than 10% in the top ten. Noted time point: newly diagnosed GD, antithyroid drugs for less than 3 months. From RNA extracted from PBMCs, the TCR library was made. These sequences were also reported in another study, on T cells in Graves' hyperthyroidism and ophthalmopathy.

The specimen was peripheral blood mononuclear cells (PBMCs), collected at new diagnosis, from a patient treated with antithyroid drugs. Receptor source: a man aged 18 to 35 with Graves disease.

Comment on this clonotype: Relative to the germline gene, one junction end is altered; a read error may explain this. V and J are TRBV5-1 and TRBJ2-6, with 9 nucleotides matching TRBD1. The V gene's germline CDR1 is SGHRS and CDR2 YFSETQ. The CDR3 covers 16 residues. CDR3 region: CASSQGTGSGANALTF. The DNA for the CDR3 is TGCGCCAGCAGCCAAGGGACAGGGTCTGGGGCCAACGCCCTGACTTTC.

This clonotype was seen many times. V is TRBV28 and J is TRBJ2-7; D unresolved. The germline V and J ends were trimmed by 3 bases and 4 bases, with 13 bases remaining between them. This CDR3 has 14 residues. Germline loops: CDR1 MDHEN, CDR2 SYDVKM. This chain's CDR3 is CASSFIPKIYEQYF. CDR3 in DNA: TGTGCCAGCAGTTTTATTCCCAAAATTTACGAGCAGTACTTC.

The chain has TRBV7-3 and TRBJ2-2; either TRBD1 or TRBD2 may supply D (5 bases each). The CDR3 consists of 14 residues. V lost 2 bases to trimming and J lost 5 bases, with 9 bases between them. Germline V gene sequence: CDR1 SGHTA, CDR2 FQGTGA. CDR3 nucleotide sequence: TGTGCCAGCAGCTTAGGGGGATGGACCGGGGAGCTGTTTTTT. It yields the protein CASSLGGWTGELFF.

This clonotype was seen a handful of times. The chain couples TRBV24-1 to TRBJ1-5; 7 bases are shared with TRBD1. The CDR3 runs 16 residues. V was pared by 3 bases and J by 3 bases, with 7 bases of the junction left unmatched. The germline V gene encodes CDR1 KGHDR and CDR2 SFDVKD. The CDR3 DNA reads as TGTGCCACCAGTGATCTCCCGGGACAGCACAATCAGCCCCAGCATTTT. Its translation is CATSDLPGQHNQPQHF.

The sample holds many counts of this clonotype. The CDR3 DNA reads TGTGCCAGTAAGGCGGAGGACGGCGTCAATGAGCAGTTCTTC. Its translation: CASKAEDGVNEQFF. The chain has TRBV19 and TRBJ2-1, with TRBD2 as a possible D gene (5 bases). This CDR3 is built from 14 residues. Between the trimmed V and J ends, which lost 7 bases and 6 bases, there was a span of 16 bases. The germline V gene has CDR1 LNHDA and CDR2 SQIVND (reference sequence).

Ten or more counts support this clonotype. The gene calls are TRBV5-1 and TRBJ2-1; 8 nucleotides align to TRBD2. Germline CDR1 reads SGHRS; CDR2 reads YFSETQ. There are 14 residues in the CDR3. Trimming cost V 3 bases and J 8 bases; bases outside gene matches: 7. The CDR3 nucleotides are TGCGCCAGCAGCTCGTCAGCGGGAGCCCATGAGCAGTTCTTC. Protein product: CASSSSAGAHEQFF.

About this clonotype itself: With a much larger clone just one base away, this may be a read error. The chain carries TRBV2 and TRBJ1-6, with D perhaps TRBD1 (5 bases). Germline V CDR1 and CDR2: SNHLY, FYNNEI. This CDR3 contains 14 residues. Trimming took off 6 bases at V and 13 bases at J, with 19 bases between the two ends. The DNA for the CDR3 is TGTGCCAGCAGGGGGGACGGATTCGGGGGGCCCCTCCACTTT. It translates to CASRGDGFGGPLHF.

The chain has TRBV10-3 and TRBJ1-2, with 12 nucleotides matching TRBD1. V was pared by 9 bases and J by 8 bases, with 7 bases of the junction left unmatched. The germline V gene has CDR1 ENHRY and CDR2 SYGVKD. The CDR3 contains 13 residues. The CDR3 here is CAMLRDRGHGYTF. As DNA, the CDR3 is TGTGCCATGCTCCGGGACAGGGGGCACGGCTACACCTTC.

The rearrangement joins TRBV4-1 to TRBJ1-1; unclear D gene. Germline CDR1 is MGHRA and CDR2 is YSYEKL. This CDR3 spans 16 amino acids. V was pared by 0 bases and J by 0 bases, with 11 bases between. This CDR3 reads CASSQDPRRVNTEAFF. CDR3 coding DNA: TGCGCCAGCAGCCAAGATCCGCGGAGGGTGAACACTGAAGCTTTCTTT.

V gene TRBV2 combines with J gene TRBJ2-2, with D possibly TRBD1 on 6 matching bases. The CDR3 runs to 14 residues. Germline values: CDR1 SNHLY, CDR2 FYNNEI. V lost 6 bases and J lost 6, with 14 bases in between. CDR3 sequence reads: CASRKDSLAGELFF. The CDR3 DNA is TGTGCCAGCAGGAAGGACAGTTTGGCCGGGGAGCTGTTTTTT. Using reference TRBV2 and TRBJ2-2 for the parts outside the CDR3, the full variable domain is EPEVTQTPSHQVTQMGQEVILRCVPISNHLYFYWYRQILGQKVEFLVSFYNNEISEKSEIFDDQFSVERPDGSNFTLKIRSTKLEDSAMYFCASRKDSLAGELFFGEGSRLTVL.

In regard to this clonotype: A read error may be the cause here, since a much bigger clone is one base away. The chain couples TRBV12-3 or TRBV12-4 to TRBJ2-1, with 9 bases that match TRBD1. V was clipped by 4 bases and J by 10 bases; unmatched bases: 11. The CDR3 covers 15 residues. DNA of the CDR3: TGTGCCAGCAGTTCTCGGACAGGGGCAAGTACCGAGCAGTTCTTC. Translating it yields CASSSRTGASTEQFF.

In this sample, this clonotype turned up many times. V gene TRBV10-3 combines with J gene TRBJ2-2; the match to TRBD2 covers 15 bases. Germline CDR1 ENHRY, CDR2 SYGVKD. CDR3 size: 16 residues. V trimming: 6 bases; J trimming: 7 bases; junction bases outside the gene matches: 6. In DNA, the CDR3 is TGTGCCATCAGAGGACTAGCGGGAGGGCCGGACGGGGAGCTGTTTTTT. It yields the protein CAIRGLAGGPDGELFF.

Ten or more counts support this clonotype. This chain connects TRBV7-9 to TRBJ2-5, with 14 bases identical to TRBD2. Trimming cost V 5 bases and J 5 bases; bases outside gene matches: 13. The germline V gene has CDR1 SEHNR and CDR2 FQNEAQ (reference sequence). This CDR3 comprises 18 residues. DNA for the CDR3: TGTGCCAGCAGCCCCCCGCCGGGACTAGCGGGAGCAGGGGAGACCCAGTACTTC. Protein: CASSPPPGLAGAGETQYF.

This clonotype has at least ten counts. V and J are TRBV28 and TRBJ2-5; possibly TRBD1 for D (6 bases). V was pared by 6 bases and J by 2 bases, with 16 bases between. Germline-derived CDR1 and CDR2 are MDHEN and SYDVKM. The CDR3 has 15 residues. The CDR3 spells CASSPVDSLQETQYF. The CDR3, as DNA: TGTGCCAGCAGCCCTGTGGACAGCTTACAAGAGACCCAGTACTTC. The full variable domain, its missing parts supplied by reference TRBV28 and TRBJ2-5, is DVKVTQSSRYLVKRTGEKVFLECVQDMDHENMFWYRQDPGLGLRLIYFSYDVKMKEKGDIPEGYSVSREKKERFSLILESASTNQTSMYLCASSPVDSLQETQYFGPGTRLLVL.

In its sample, this clonotype was seen many times. This chain connects TRBV3-1 to TRBJ2-1, with no clear D. Germline V gene data show CDR1 as LGHDT and CDR2 as YNNKEL (reference sequence). The CDR3 runs to 14 residues. The V and J ends lost 4 bases and 5 bases respectively, with 12 bases between them. The DNA for the CDR3 is TGTGCCAGCAGCCTGACGGCCCGTAACAATGAGCAGTTCTTC. Its protein is CASSLTARNNEQFF.

Ten or more counts support this clonotype. The rearrangement joins TRBV10-3 to TRBJ2-2; a weak D match, TRBD2 (6 bases). Looked up from germline, CDR1 is ENHRY and CDR2 is SYGVKD. The CDR3 runs 17 residues. V was clipped by 9 bases and J by 1 base, with 21 bases between them. The CDR3 DNA sequence: TGTGCCATAAGGCTCCTAGGGAAAGCGGGGAACACCGGGGAGCTGTTTTTT. Translation: CAIRLLGKAGNTGELFF.

This clonotype has more than one count but fewer than ten. This chain joins TRBV5-1 and TRBJ1-6; D is unresolved. The ends were cut back, 0 bases at V and 7 bases at J, with 8 bases in the middle. The CDR3 is 14 amino acids. CDR1 is SGHRS, CDR2 YFSETQ, per germline. CDR3 region: CASSLESGNSPLHF. CDR3 DNA: TGCGCCAGCAGCTTGGAATCCGGAAATTCACCCCTCCACTTT.

In its sample, this clonotype was seen many times. The V and J genes are TRBV7-8 and TRBJ2-2; D is ambiguous. The ends were cut back, 1 base at V and 5 bases at J, with 11 bases in the middle. CDR3 size: 15 residues. The V gene's germline CDR1 is SGHVS and CDR2 FQNEAQ. The CDR3 DNA is TGTGCCAGCAGCTTAGGGCCAGCGTATACCGGGGAGCTGTTTTTT. Translated: CASSLGPAYTGELFF.

This clonotype was picked up a small number of times. This rearrangement joins TRBV20-1 to TRBJ2-3, with 7 bases aligning to TRBD2. The end of the DNA is better explained by TRBJ2-1, so the J call may be wrong. The germline CDR1 and CDR2 sequences are DFQATT and SNEGSKA (reference sequence). This CDR3 has 12 amino acids. The CDR3 here is CSARDYSETQFF. The CDR3 DNA is TGCAGTGCTCGGGACTACTCAGAGACCCAGTTCTTC.

The gene calls are TRBV2 and TRBJ1-2; 7 nucleotides agree with TRBD1. Germline-derived CDR1 and CDR2 are SNHLY and FYNNEI. Unmatched junction bases numbered 17, after V lost 11 bases and J lost 5 bases. This CDR3 is 15 amino acids long. CDR3 sequence reads: CAEGIGAGGSYGYTF. The CDR3 DNA is TGTGCCGAGGGTATTGGGGCAGGGGGATCTTATGGCTACACCTTC.

This clonotype was observed many times. The chain links TRBV28 to TRBJ1-5; D unresolved. CDR3 size: 13 residues. Germline CDR1 MDHEN, CDR2 SYDVKM. V lost 5 bases and J lost 9, with 14 bases in between. This CDR3 reads CASSRRGLGPQHF. The CDR3, as DNA: TGTGCCAGCAGTCGCCGGGGTCTTGGGCCCCAGCATTTT. The entire variable domain, with the rest obtained from reference TRBV28 and TRBJ1-5, is as follows: DVKVTQSSRYLVKRTGEKVFLECVQDMDHENMFWYRQDPGLGLRLIYFSYDVKMKEKGDIPEGYSVSREKKERFSLILESASTNQTSMYLCASSRRGLGPQHFGDGTRLSIL.